This TCR beta chain was sequenced in a study of cytomegalovirus exposure and HLA in healthy donors. PCR primers comprised 60 Vbeta and 13 Jbeta primers. Authors' processing steps: About 11 million shared chains were among the approximately 76 million unique TCR beta chains that a later analysis counted. TCRdb's copy holds only in-frame clones and misses some; the assay was immunoSEQ multiplex PCR. For V, J and clone size, that table is used; D and trimming come from the DNA. The sample lists around 180,000 clones; about 88% were seen once. Whereas donors were nominally healthy upon sampling, unrecorded immune exposures were probable. As concerns this clone: Its cognate antigen is unknown.

The study's findings and limits: Being productive about 90% or about 30% of the time was typical of most TCR beta V segments in an earlier analysis.

The receptor was derived from a woman between 18 and 29 years old in good health and CMV-seronegative. The sequenced material came from PBMCs.

In DNA form, the CDR3 reads TGTGCCAGCAGTTGGGGACAGATCTATGGCTACACCTTC. Protein: CASSWGQIYGYTF. The chain carries TRBV28 and TRBJ1-2; 7 bases line up with TRBD1. V was pared by 4 bases and J by 4 bases, with 3 bases of the junction left unmatched. This CDR3 contains 13 residues. Per germline, CDR1 MDHEN and CDR2 SYDVKM.